The 8 T cell receptor beta chains presented below share a single source sample, sequenced in a study of T cell repertoires in cytomegalovirus infection. MiXCR, run by TCRdb on the reads, gives a single entry per CDR3 protein. The sample contains fewer than 700,000 distinct CDR3 sequences, 20% to 25% of which appear only once. The specimen was CD8+ T cells from PBMCs. These receptors were obtained from a human donor in good health (CMV status not recorded). Some clones in this sample may be carry-over from other donors' samples.

This clonotype appeared a few times. The chain couples TRBV7-9 to TRBJ2-4; the D is unclear. Germline V gives CDR1 SEHNR, CDR2 FQNEAQ (reference sequence). The length of the CDR3 is 14 residues. V was clipped by 5 bases and J by 14 bases, with 22 bases between them. CDR3 amino acids: CASSLIPVPGEEYF. The CDR3 DNA is TGTGCCAGCAGCCTAATCCCCGTTCCGGGCGAAGAGTACTTC. The entire variable domain, with the rest obtained from reference TRBV7-9 and TRBJ2-4, is as follows: DTGVSQNPRHKITKRGQNVTFRCDPISEHNRLYWYRQTLGQGPEFLTYFQNEAQLEKSRLLSDRFSAERPKGSFSTLEIQRTEQGDSAMYLCASSLIPVPGEEYFGAGTRLSVL.

The chain combines TRBV29-1 with TRBJ2-2; the match to TRBD1 covers 9 bases. The CDR3 contains 15 residues. Germline V gene data show CDR1 as SQVTM and CDR2 as ANQGSEA. Trimming cost V 6 bases and J 3 bases; bases outside gene matches: 8. DNA of the CDR3: TGCAGCGTGTTCCCGGGACAGGGTTACACCGGGGAGCTGTTTTTT. Protein product: CSVFPGQGYTGELFF.

The genes are TRBV10-3 and TRBJ2-1, with a weak D call TRBD1 (6 bases). Trimming cost V 11 bases and J 5 bases, with 16 bases left between them. This CDR3 contains 13 residues. The germline CDR1 and CDR2 sequences are ENHRY and SYGVKD. CDR3 nucleotide sequence: TGTGCCCTAAGGGGGAAGGCACACAATGAGCAGTTCTTC. Translated, it gives CALRGKAHNEQFF.

The gene calls are TRBV6-2 or TRBV6-3 and TRBJ2-7, with no clear D. V was pared by 4 bases and J by 7 bases, with 8 bases between. Germline V gene sequence: CDR1 MNHEY, CDR2 SVGEGT. This CDR3 has 11 amino acids. The CDR3 nucleotides are TGTGCCAGCAGTTCTGCCCGGGAGCAGTACGTC. Amino acid sequence: CASSSAREQYV.

The chain employs TRBV6-6 and TRBJ1-1, with D possibly matching TRBD1 (6 bases). The CDR3 runs 16 residues. The V gene's germline CDR1 is MNHNY and CDR2 SVGAGI (reference sequence). V lost 4 bases and J 2 bases, leaving 17 bases between the germline ends. The CDR3 reads CASSLVRGAVNTEAFF. The CDR3 DNA follows: TGTGCCAGCAGTTTAGTTCGGGGGGCAGTCAACACTGAAGCTTTCTTT.

This clonotype was recorded a few times. CDR3 nucleotide sequence: TGTGCCAGCAGTGAATACCCAATCTCGACATCGACTTCCAATGAGCAGTTCTTC. This encodes CASSEYPISTSTSNEQFF. The gene calls are TRBV6-1 and TRBJ2-1; D gene uncertain. Per germline, CDR1 MNHNS and CDR2 SASEGT. The CDR3 is 18 residues long. V lost 2 bases and J lost 6, with 23 bases in between.

This clonotype was detected many times. The chain couples TRBV28 to TRBJ2-6; D remains ambiguous. Germline V lookup: CDR1 MDHEN, CDR2 SYDVKM. Deletions cut 6 bases from V and 0 bases from J, with 6 bases between. The CDR3 extends over 14 amino acids. The CDR3 region has the DNA TGTGCCAGCAGCTTGTTCTCTGGGGCCAACGTCCTGACTTTC. This codes for CASSLFSGANVLTF.

Many counts were recorded for this clonotype. The genes are TRBV7-8 and TRBJ2-7; 10 bases align to TRBD1. CDR3 length equals 14 residues. In germline, CDR1 is SGHVS, CDR2 FQNEAQ. The V segment lost 2 bases and the J segment 5 bases; nucleotides outside the gene matches: 3. CDR3 residues: CASSLLGTGDEQYF. The CDR3 bases are TGTGCCAGCAGCTTATTGGGGACAGGGGACGAGCAGTACTTC.